This passage covers 15 T cell receptor beta chains from one sample sequenced in a study of Graves' ophthalmopathy and Graves' hyperthyroidism. Amplified TCR beta CDR3 regions were obtained using RNA transcripts as template. RT-PCR with HTBI primers came first, then second-round multiplex PCR. TCRdb ran MiXCR on the multiplex PCR reads and lists one entry per CDR3 protein. The sample has about 500,000 distinct CDR3 sequences, approximately 15% seen once. The sequenced sample consisted of blood. Receptors originate from a woman younger than 45 with Graves' ophthalmopathy.

As for this clonotype: This may be a read error: a much more frequent sequence differs by one nucleotide. The conserved closing phenylalanine or tryptophan is absent in this CDR3, likely reflecting a read error. V gene TRBV28 combines with J gene TRBJ1-5; D call uncertain. The germline V gene has CDR1 MDHEN and CDR2 SYDVKM. The CDR3 contains 15 residues. Trimming cost V 7 bases and J 4 bases, with 17 bases left between them. The CDR3 here is CASTPDTPVNQPQHY. CDR3 in DNA: TGTGCCAGCACCCCCGACACGCCGGTAAATCAGCCCCAGCATTAT.

This clonotype was picked up many times. V gene TRBV30 combines with J gene TRBJ1-1; D is undetermined. Trimming took off 5 bases at V and 6 bases at J, with 19 bases between the two ends. The CDR3 has 14 amino acids. CDR1 and CDR2 from the germline V gene are GTSNPN and SVGIG (reference sequence). CDR3 amino acids: CAWRGRAHMSEAFF. CDR3 sequence (DNA): TGTGCCTGGCGCGGCCGTGCCCACATGTCTGAAGCTTTCTTT.

This clonotype was recorded at least ten times. The chain carries TRBV15 and TRBJ1-2; 9 bases map to TRBD1. The junction had 13 bases not matched to a gene; V was cut back by 3 bases and J by 8 bases. Germline CDR1 reads LNHNV; CDR2 reads YYDKDF (reference sequence). This CDR3 is 16 amino acids long. Written as DNA, the CDR3 is TGTGCCACCAGCAGGGAAGGGGACAGGGTTGGGCGCGGCTACACCTTC. This gives the protein CATSREGDRVGRGYTF.

In its sample, this clonotype was seen many times. V gene TRBV4-2 combines with J gene TRBJ2-4; no reliable D call. This CDR3 has 16 residues. The germline V gene encodes CDR1 LGHNA and CDR2 YNFKEQ. Trimming took 1 base from V and 0 from J, leaving 10 bases between them. The CDR3: CASSQGADLAKNIQYF. The CDR3 coding sequence is TGTGCCAGCAGCCAAGGAGCAGACCTAGCCAAAAACATTCAGTACTTC.

This clonotype was detected a few times. A clone one base away is much larger, so this may be a read error. The rearrangement uses TRBV5-1 and TRBJ1-1; 8 nucleotides match TRBD1. CDR3 size: 14 residues. The germline CDR1 and CDR2 sequences are SGHRS and YFSETQ. CDR3 protein: CASSLGQGAGEALF. CDR3 sequence (DNA): TGCGCCAGCAGCTTGGGGCAGGGGGCAGGTGAAGCTCTCTTT.

This clonotype was seen ten or more times. This chain links TRBV7-8 with TRBJ2-2; D perhaps matches TRBD1 (5 bases). V lost 1 base and J 3 bases, leaving 15 bases between the germline ends. Germline V gives CDR1 SGHVS, CDR2 FQNEAQ. This CDR3 has 17 amino acids. The CDR3: CASSLELAGMHTGELFF. The CDR3 nucleotides are TGTGCCAGCAGCTTAGAGTTGGCAGGGATGCACACCGGGGAGCTGTTTTTT. Using reference TRBV7-8 and TRBJ2-2 for the parts outside the CDR3, the full variable domain is GAGVSQSPRYKVAKRGQDVALRCDPISGHVSLFWYQQALGQGPEFLTYFQNEAQLDKSGLPSDRFFAERPEGSVSTLKIQRTQQEDSAVYLCASSLELAGMHTGELFFGEGSRLTVL.

This clonotype showed up many times. This sequence joins TRBV19 and TRBJ1-5; possibly TRBD1 for D (5 bases). The CDR3 spans 15 residues. The germline CDR1 and CDR2 sequences are LNHDA and SQIVND (reference sequence). With 3 bases removed from V and 3 bases from J, the gap between germline ends came to 12 bases. The DNA for the CDR3 is TGTGCCAGTAGTATCGGGCAGGGAGCCAATCAGCCCCAGCATTTT. Translated: CASSIGQGANQPQHF.

This clonotype was counted many times. The gene calls are TRBV12-3 or TRBV12-4 and TRBJ2-5, with D possibly being TRBD1 or TRBD2 (5 bases each). This CDR3 region has 13 residues. Trimming stripped 5 bases from V and 2 bases from J, with 9 bases between. This CDR3 reads CASSRGRQETQYF. Here the CDR3 DNA reads TGTGCCAGCAGTCGGGGCAGACAAGAGACCCAGTACTTC.

Many counts were recorded for this clonotype. The chain employs TRBV20-1 and TRBJ2-2, with no clear D. The CDR3 runs to 13 residues. The V gene's germline CDR1 is DFQATT and CDR2 SNEGSKA (reference sequence). The germline V and J ends were trimmed by 4 bases and 6 bases, with 12 bases remaining between them. The CDR3 loop is CSATLQQAGELFF. The CDR3 coding sequence is TGCAGTGCTACATTACAGCAAGCCGGGGAGCTGTTTTTT.

This clonotype came up many times. The chain couples TRBV19 to TRBJ1-1; 7 bases agree with TRBD1. The length of the CDR3 is 16 residues. CDR1 is LNHDA and CDR2 is SQIVND in the germline V gene (reference sequence). V shed 7 bases and J 6 bases; nucleotides not matched to a gene: 17. The DNA of the CDR3 is TGTGCCAGTACCCAATCCCAGGGGGAAGGGAAGGCTGAAGCTTTCTTT. It is translated as CASTQSQGEGKAEAFF.

This clonotype has at least ten counts. V gene TRBV5-6 combines with J gene TRBJ1-2; D gene ambiguous. The CDR3 length is 13 residues. Germline V gene sequence: CDR1 SGHDT, CDR2 YYEEEE. V was cut by 0 bases and J by 4 bases, with 7 bases left in between. The CDR3 is CASSLGDLYGYTF. CDR3 nucleotide sequence: TGTGCCAGCAGCTTGGGGGATCTCTATGGCTACACCTTC.

This clonotype ranks as medium-sized. The chain joins TRBV12-3 or TRBV12-4 to TRBJ1-2; no definite D call. The CDR3 covers 14 residues. V lost 5 bases and J lost 8, with 18 bases in between. CDR3 loop: CASSPTWGGEGYTF. Written as DNA, the CDR3 is TGTGCCAGCAGTCCCACCTGGGGAGGTGAGGGCTACACCTTC.

This clonotype was counted many times. V and J are TRBV28 and TRBJ2-7; tentatively, D is TRBD2 (7 bases). Trimming left V 2 bases short and J 0 bases short, with 11 bases between. Looked up from germline, CDR1 is MDHEN and CDR2 is SYDVKM. This CDR3 spans 15 amino acids. CDR3 nucleotides: TGTGCCAGCAGTTTAGGCCGGGGGGCCTCCTACGAGCAGTACTTC. Encoded protein: CASSLGRGASYEQYF. The full variable domain, its missing parts supplied by reference TRBV28 and TRBJ2-7, is DVKVTQSSRYLVKRTGEKVFLECVQDMDHENMFWYRQDPGLGLRLIYFSYDVKMKEKGDIPEGYSVSREKKERFSLILESASTNQTSMYLCASSLGRGASYEQYFGPGTRLTVT.

This clonotype was picked up many times. The gene calls are TRBV6-1 and TRBJ2-7; D is perhaps TRBD1 or TRBD2 (5 bases each). The CDR3 sequence is 14 residues long. Germline V gives CDR1 MNHNS, CDR2 SASEGT. V lost 6 bases, J lost 2 bases, and 14 bases lay in between. The CDR3 protein is CASRKRDGPYEQYF. CDR3 DNA sequence: TGTGCCAGCAGAAAAAGGGACGGCCCCTACGAGCAGTACTTC.

This clonotype was detected ten times or more. The V gene is TRBV29-1, the J gene TRBJ2-7; weak D call: TRBD2 (5 bases). The CDR3 has 12 residues. Germline values: CDR1 SQVTM, CDR2 ANQGSEA. The V end lost 6 bases, the J end lost 2 bases, and 11 bases lay between the germline ends. CDR3 DNA: TGCAGCGTGTGGCTGGGAGCCTACGAGCAGTACTTC. Translating gives CSVWLGAYEQYF.